Sequencing of this T cell receptor (beta chain) was carried out in a study of T cell repertoires in cytomegalovirus infection. Findings of the study overall: Pooled public TCR beta family frequency picked out CMV carriers with the relevant HLA.

Each CDR3 protein is one row after TCRdb ran MiXCR on the reads. Of about 230,000 distinct CDR3 sequences in the sample, over 20% were seen once. Germline V CDR1 and CDR2: SQVTM, ANQGSEA. Trimming cost V 7 bases and J 7 bases, with 10 bases left between them. The CDR3 totals 10 residues. A note on this clonotype: Its antigen remains unknown.

The chain couples TRBV29-1 to TRBJ1-1; D unresolved. The origin of this receptor is a human donor in good health (CMV status not recorded). Some clones in this sample may be carry-over from other donors' samples. The sample taken for sequencing was CD8+ T cells from PBMCs. CDR3 sequence: CSANYDEAFF. Here the CDR3 DNA reads TGCAGCGCTAATTATGATGAAGCTTTCTTT. The entire variable domain, with the rest obtained from reference TRBV29-1 and TRBJ1-1, is as follows: SAVISQKPSRDICQRGTSLTIQCQVDSQVTMMFWYRQQPGQSLTLIATANQGSEATYESGFVIDKFPISRPNLTFSTLTVSNMSPEDSSIYLCSANYDEAFFGQGTRLTVV.